This is a list of T cell receptor beta chains from one sample in a study of early stage breast cancer tumors. TCRdb keeps only in-frame clones here, not all; method: immunoSEQ multiplex PCR. There are 40,000 to 60,000 clones in the sample; 65% to 90% occur only once, and about 1.4% lies in the top ten. The sequenced sample was blood. The source of these receptors is a person between 50 and 60 years old with breast cancer. The CDR3 runs from the conserved cysteine through the conserved F or W.

>TRBJ2-7|TRBV9
CASSPGLAGLLEQYF
>TRBJ1-1|TRBV19
CASRPGPMNTEAFF
>TRBJ2-2|TRBV7-2
CASSLRTTDTGELFF
>TRBJ1-1|TRBV7-9
CASSVQNTEAFF
>TRBJ2-7|TRBV4-3
CASSQELAFAYEQYF
>TRBJ2-7|TRBV6-5
CASSYGRLRAYEQYF
>TRBJ1-2|TRBV6-5
CASSYSRTGGGYGYTF
>TRBJ1-1|TRBV2
CASSKNRGVSNTEAFF
>TRBJ2-7|TRBV7-9
CASSPAQGPTYEQYF
>TRBJ2-2|TRBV7-2
CASSSLAGGLGGELFF
>TRBJ1-6|TRBV7-9
CASSLEANSPLHF